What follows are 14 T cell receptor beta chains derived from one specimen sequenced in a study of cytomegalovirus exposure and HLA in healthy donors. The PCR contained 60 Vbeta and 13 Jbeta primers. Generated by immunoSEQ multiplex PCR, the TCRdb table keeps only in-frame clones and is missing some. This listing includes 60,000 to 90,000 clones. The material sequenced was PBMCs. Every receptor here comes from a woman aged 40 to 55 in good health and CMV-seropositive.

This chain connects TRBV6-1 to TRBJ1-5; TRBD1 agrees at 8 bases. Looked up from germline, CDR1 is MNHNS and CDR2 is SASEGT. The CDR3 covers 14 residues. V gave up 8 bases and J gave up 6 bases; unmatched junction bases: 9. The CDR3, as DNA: TGTGCCAGCCGGACACAGGGGGTAAGTCAGCCCCAGCATTTT. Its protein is CASRTQGVSQPQHF.

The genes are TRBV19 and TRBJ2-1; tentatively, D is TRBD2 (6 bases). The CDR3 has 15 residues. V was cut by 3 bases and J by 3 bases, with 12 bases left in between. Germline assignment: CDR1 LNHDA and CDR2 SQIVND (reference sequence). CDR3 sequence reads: CASSMGSGRYNEQFF. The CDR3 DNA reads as TGTGCCAGTAGTATGGGTAGCGGCCGCTACAATGAGCAGTTCTTC.

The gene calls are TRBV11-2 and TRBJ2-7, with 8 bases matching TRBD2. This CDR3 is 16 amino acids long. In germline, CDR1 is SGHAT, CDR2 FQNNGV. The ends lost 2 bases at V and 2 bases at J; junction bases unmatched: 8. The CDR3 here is CASSLSGGSTPYEQYF. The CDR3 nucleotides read TGTGCCAGCAGCTTATCGGGGGGGTCCACTCCCTACGAGCAGTACTTC.

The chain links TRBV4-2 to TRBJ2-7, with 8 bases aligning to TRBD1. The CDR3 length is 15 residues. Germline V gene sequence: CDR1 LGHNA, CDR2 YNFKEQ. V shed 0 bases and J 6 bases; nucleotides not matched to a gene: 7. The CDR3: CASSQDWQGALEQYF. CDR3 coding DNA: TGTGCCAGCAGCCAAGATTGGCAGGGGGCTCTCGAGCAGTACTTC.

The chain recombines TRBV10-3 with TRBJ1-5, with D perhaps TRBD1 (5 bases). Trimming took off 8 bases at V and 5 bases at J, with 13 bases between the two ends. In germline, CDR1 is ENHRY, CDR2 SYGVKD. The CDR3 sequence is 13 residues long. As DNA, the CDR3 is TGTGCCATCCGGGCCAGGGATGATCAGCCCCAGCATTTT. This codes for CAIRARDDQPQHF.

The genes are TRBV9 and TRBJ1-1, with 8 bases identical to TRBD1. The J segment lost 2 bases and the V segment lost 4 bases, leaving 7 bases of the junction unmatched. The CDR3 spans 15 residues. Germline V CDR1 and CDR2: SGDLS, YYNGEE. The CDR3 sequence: CASSPRTGSNTEAFF. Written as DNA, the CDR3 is TGTGCCAGCAGCCCGCGGACAGGGTCAAACACTGAAGCTTTCTTT. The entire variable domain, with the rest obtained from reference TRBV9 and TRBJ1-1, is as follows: DSGVTQTPKHLITATGQRVTLRCSPRSGDLSVYWYQQSLDQGLQFLIQYYNGEERAKGNILERFSAQQFPDLHSELNLSSLELGDSALYFCASSPRTGSNTEAFFGQGTRLTVV.

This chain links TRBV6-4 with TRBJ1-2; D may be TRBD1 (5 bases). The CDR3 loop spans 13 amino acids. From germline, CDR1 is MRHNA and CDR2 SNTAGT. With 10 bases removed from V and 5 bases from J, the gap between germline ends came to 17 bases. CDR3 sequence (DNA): TGTGCCACCAGCCCGAATCAGGGTTATGGCTACACCTTC. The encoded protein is CATSPNQGYGYTF.

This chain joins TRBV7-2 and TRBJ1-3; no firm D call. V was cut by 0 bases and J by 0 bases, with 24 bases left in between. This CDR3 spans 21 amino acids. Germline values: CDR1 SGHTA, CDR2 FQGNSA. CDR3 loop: CASSLAVVVVEEGHSGNTIYF. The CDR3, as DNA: TGTGCCAGCAGCTTAGCTGTCGTAGTGGTTGAGGAGGGCCACTCTGGAAACACCATATATTTT.

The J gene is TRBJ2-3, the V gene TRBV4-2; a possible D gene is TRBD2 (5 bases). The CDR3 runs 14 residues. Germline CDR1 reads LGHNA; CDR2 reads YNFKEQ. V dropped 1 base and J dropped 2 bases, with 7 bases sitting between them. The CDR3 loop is CASSQVGDTDTQYF. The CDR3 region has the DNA TGTGCCAGCAGCCAAGTCGGGGACACAGATACGCAGTATTTT.

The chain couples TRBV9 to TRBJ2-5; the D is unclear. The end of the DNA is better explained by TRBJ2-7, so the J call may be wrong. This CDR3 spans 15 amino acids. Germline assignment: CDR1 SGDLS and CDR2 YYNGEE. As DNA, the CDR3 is TGTGCCAGCAGCGCCCAGGAACCTGGAACCTACGAGCAGTACTTC. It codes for CASSAQEPGTYEQYF.

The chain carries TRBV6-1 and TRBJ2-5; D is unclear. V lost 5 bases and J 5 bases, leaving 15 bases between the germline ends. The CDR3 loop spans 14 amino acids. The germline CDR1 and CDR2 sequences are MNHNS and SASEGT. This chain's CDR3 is CASSFLGSWETQYF. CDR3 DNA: TGTGCCAGCAGTTTCTTGGGCAGCTGGGAGACCCAGTACTTC.

The CDR3 coding sequence is TGCGCCAGCAGCTTGAGGGACAGGGGCTACGAGCAGTACTTC. As protein: CASSLRDRGYEQYF. This chain links TRBV5-1 with TRBJ2-7; 10 nucleotides align to TRBD1. In germline, CDR1 is SGHRS, CDR2 YFSETQ. The CDR3 contains 14 residues. J gave up 3 bases and V 1 base, and 1 base lay outside the gene matches. Full variable domain (missing parts from reference TRBV5-1 and TRBJ2-7): KAGVTQTPRYLIKTRGQQVTLSCSPISGHRSVSWYQQTPGQGLQFLFEYFSETQRNKGNFPGRFSGRQFSNSRSEMNVSTLELGDSALYLCASSLRDRGYEQYFGPGTRLTVT.

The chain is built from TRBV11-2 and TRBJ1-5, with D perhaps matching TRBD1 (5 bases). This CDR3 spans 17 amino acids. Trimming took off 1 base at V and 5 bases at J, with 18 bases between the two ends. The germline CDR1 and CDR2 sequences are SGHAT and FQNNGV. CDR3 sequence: CASSLGEWRGTDQPQHF. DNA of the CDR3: TGTGCCAGCAGCTTAGGGGAATGGCGGGGGACGGATCAGCCCCAGCATTTT.

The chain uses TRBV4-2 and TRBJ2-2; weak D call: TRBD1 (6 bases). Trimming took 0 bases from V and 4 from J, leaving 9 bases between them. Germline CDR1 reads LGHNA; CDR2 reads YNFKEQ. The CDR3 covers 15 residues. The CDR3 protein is CASSQDLDSTGELFF. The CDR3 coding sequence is TGTGCCAGCAGCCAAGACCTGGACAGCACCGGGGAGCTGTTTTTT.